This entry features one T cell receptor beta chain sequence. These data are taken from a study of control samples from healthy donors and cancer patients. V shed 7 bases and J shed 0 bases, with 9 bases lying between them. CDR1 is MDHEN, CDR2 SYDVKM, per germline. CDR3 length: 13 residues. Some clones are missing from TCRdb's copy, which holds only in-frame ones; the method was immunoSEQ multiplex PCR. In the table there are 150,000 to 200,000 clones, around 89% of which are singletons. The sample consisted of blood. The sequence was obtained from a woman aged 50 to 65 in good health. The gene calls are TRBV28 and TRBJ1-1, with no clear D. CDR3 nucleotides: TGTGCCAGCACCCTGCTAGTGAACACTGAAGCTTTCTTT. It yields the protein CASTLLVNTEAFF.